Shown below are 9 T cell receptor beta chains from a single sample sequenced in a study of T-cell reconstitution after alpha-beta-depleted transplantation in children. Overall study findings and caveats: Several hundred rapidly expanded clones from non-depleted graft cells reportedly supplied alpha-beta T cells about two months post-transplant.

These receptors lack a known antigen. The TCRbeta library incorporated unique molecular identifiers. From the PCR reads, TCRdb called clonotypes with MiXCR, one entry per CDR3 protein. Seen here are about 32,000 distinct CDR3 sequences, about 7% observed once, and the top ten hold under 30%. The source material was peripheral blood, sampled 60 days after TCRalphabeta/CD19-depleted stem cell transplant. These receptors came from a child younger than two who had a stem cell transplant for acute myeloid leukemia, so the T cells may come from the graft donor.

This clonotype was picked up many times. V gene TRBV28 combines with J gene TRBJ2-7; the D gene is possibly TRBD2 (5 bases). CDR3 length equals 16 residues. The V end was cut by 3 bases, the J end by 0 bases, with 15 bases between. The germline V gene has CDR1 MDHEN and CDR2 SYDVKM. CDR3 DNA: TGTGCCAGCAGTTTCTTTGAGGAGGCTCCCTCCTACGAGCAGTACTTC. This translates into CASSFFEEAPSYEQYF.

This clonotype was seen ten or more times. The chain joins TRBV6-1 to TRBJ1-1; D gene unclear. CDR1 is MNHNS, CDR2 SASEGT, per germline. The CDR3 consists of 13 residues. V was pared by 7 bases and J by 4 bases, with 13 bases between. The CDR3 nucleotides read TGTGCCAGCATATATCTGGGGAGCACTGAAGCTTTCTTT. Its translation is CASIYLGSTEAFF.

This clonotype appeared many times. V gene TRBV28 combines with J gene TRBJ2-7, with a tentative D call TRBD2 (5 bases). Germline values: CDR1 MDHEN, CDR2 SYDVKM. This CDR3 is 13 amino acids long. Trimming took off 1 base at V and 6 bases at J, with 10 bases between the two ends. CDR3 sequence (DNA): TGTGCCAGCAGTTTATATACCGGGGTCGAGCAGTACTTC. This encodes CASSLYTGVEQYF.

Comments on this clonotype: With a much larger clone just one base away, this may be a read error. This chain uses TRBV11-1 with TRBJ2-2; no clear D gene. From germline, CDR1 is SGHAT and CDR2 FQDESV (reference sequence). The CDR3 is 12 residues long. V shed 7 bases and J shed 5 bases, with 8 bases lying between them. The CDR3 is CASKGWTGELFF. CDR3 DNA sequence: TGTGCCAGCAAAGGGTGGACCGGGGAGCTGTTTTTT.

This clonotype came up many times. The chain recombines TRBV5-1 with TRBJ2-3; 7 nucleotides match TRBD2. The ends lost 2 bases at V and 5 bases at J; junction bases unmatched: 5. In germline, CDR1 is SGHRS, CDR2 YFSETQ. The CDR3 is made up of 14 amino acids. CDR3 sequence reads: CASSFYTGGDTQYF. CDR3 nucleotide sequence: TGCGCCAGCAGCTTCTACACGGGGGGAGATACGCAGTATTTT. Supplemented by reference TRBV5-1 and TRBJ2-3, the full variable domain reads KAGVTQTPRYLIKTRGQQVTLSCSPISGHRSVSWYQQTPGQGLQFLFEYFSETQRNKGNFPGRFSGRQFSNSRSEMNVSTLELGDSALYLCASSFYTGGDTQYFGPGTRLTVL.

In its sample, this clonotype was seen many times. This chain's CDR3 is CASSPPGPGHGELFF. The CDR3 DNA reads as TGTGCCAGCTCACCACCGGGGCCGGGACACGGGGAGCTGTTTTTT. The chain uses TRBV18 and TRBJ2-2; D perhaps matches TRBD1 (6 bases). CDR1 is KGHSH and CDR2 is LQKENI in the germline V gene. The CDR3 spans 15 residues. Trimming took 0 bases from V and 7 from J, leaving 12 bases between them.

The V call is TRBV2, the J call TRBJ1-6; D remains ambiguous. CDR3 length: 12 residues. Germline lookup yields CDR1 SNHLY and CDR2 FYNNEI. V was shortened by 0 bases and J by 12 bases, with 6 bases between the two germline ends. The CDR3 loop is CASSEAEVPLHF. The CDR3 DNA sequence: TGTGCCAGCAGTGAAGCGGAGGTACCCCTCCACTTT.

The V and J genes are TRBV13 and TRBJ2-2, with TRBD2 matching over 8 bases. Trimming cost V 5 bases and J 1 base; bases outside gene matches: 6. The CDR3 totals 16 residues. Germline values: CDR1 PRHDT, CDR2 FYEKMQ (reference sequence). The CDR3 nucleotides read TGTGCCAGCAGCCCCAGACTAGCGCGGAACACCGGGGAGCTGTTTTTT. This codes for CASSPRLARNTGELFF.

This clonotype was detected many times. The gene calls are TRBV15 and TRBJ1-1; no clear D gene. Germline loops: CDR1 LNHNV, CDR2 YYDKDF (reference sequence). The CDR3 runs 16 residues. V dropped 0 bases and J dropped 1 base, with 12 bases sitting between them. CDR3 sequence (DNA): TGTGCCACCAGCAGAGAAACTTGGCAGTCGAACACTGAAGCTTTCTTT. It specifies CATSRETWQSNTEAFF. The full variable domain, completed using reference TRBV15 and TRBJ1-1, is DAMVIQNPRYQVTQFGKPVTLSCSQTLNHNVMYWYQQKSSQAPKLLFHYYDKDFNNEADTPDNFQSRRPNTSFCFLDIRSPGLGDTAMYLCATSRETWQSNTEAFFGQGTRLTVV.